The sequence of this T cell receptor (beta chain) was determined in a study of PD-1 blockade in classical Hodgkin lymphoma. Findings and limits, study-wide: Complete responders' diversity at baseline resembled that of newly diagnosed patients. The origin of the repertoire differences remains undefined, with disease activity or prior therapy as possible causes.

On this clone: Antigen unknown.

Sequenced by immunoSEQ multiplex PCR; TCRdb stores in-frame clones only, minus some. The data contain around 9,200 clones, about 80% of them seen just once; the ten biggest clones take up around 10%. With no exception, relapse followed autologous stem cell transplantation in all patients, and brentuximab vedotin exposure varied. The authors purified CD4+ T cells from thawed PBMCs by magnetic negative selection. Trimming pared 4 bases from V and 6 bases from J, leaving 21 bases between. CDR3 length equals 16 residues. The V gene's germline CDR1 is MNHEY and CDR2 SVGAGI. The chain is built from TRBV6-5 and TRBJ1-1; the D gene is possibly TRBD1 (6 bases). Here the sequenced sample was CD4+ T cells from blood, taken at baseline. This TCR derives from a human donor with classical Hodgkin lymphoma. The CDR3 DNA sequence: TGTGCCAGCAGTTCCGGGCCCCGGAGGGGGTTTTCTGAAGCTTTCTTT. Residues: CASSSGPRRGFSEAFF.